The next 20 T cell receptor beta chains were all read from a single sample in a study of early T cells in non-severe SARS-CoV-2 infection. A single record per CDR3 protein comes from TCRdb applying MiXCR to the 5' RACE reads. The repertoire holds around 66,000 distinct CDR3 sequences, with under 15% as singletons. The specimen sequenced was whole blood. The receptors stem from an adult who was a healthcare worker with PCR-confirmed SARS-CoV-2 infection or an uninfected control (not recorded which).

V usage is TRBV20-1 and J usage is TRBJ2-1; 9 bases match TRBD2. V shed 6 bases, J shed 14 bases, and the junction held 8 bases outside the gene matches. The CDR3 extends over 11 amino acids. Germline V gene sequence: CDR1 DFQATT, CDR2 SNEGSKA (reference sequence). The CDR3 nucleotides are TGCAGTGCAGAACCGGGACTAGCTAAGTTCTTC. Translated: CSAEPGLAKFF.

The chain couples TRBV5-5 to TRBJ1-1, with 8 bases matching TRBD1. Germline CDR1 is SGHKS and CDR2 is YYEKEE (reference sequence). The CDR3 runs to 14 residues. With 4 bases clipped from V and 8 bases from J, the junction kept 10 bases outside the gene matches. The CDR3 sequence: CASSRTGPGGEAFF. Written as DNA, the CDR3 is TGTGCCAGCAGCCGGACAGGGCCGGGGGGAGAAGCTTTCTTT.

The V call is TRBV11-1, the J call TRBJ2-2, with D perhaps TRBD1 or TRBD2 (5 bases each). Trimming shortened V by 0 bases and J by 7 bases, and 21 bases separated the two germline ends. Germline CDR1 SGHAT, CDR2 FQDESV (reference sequence). The CDR3 is made up of 18 amino acids. The CDR3 bases are TGTGCCAGCAGCTTAGCGCCCACATCCGGGACGAGTAACGGGGAGCTGTTTTTT. Protein: CASSLAPTSGTSNGELFF. The full variable domain, rest sourced from reference TRBV11-1 and TRBJ2-2, is EAEVAQSPRYKITEKSQAVAFWCDPISGHATLYWYRQILGQGPELLVQFQDESVVDDSQLPKDRFSAERLKGVDSTLKIQPAELGDSAMYLCASSLAPTSGTSNGELFFGEGSRLTVL.

The sample holds a few counts of this clonotype. The chain links TRBV20-1 to TRBJ2-7; a weak D match, TRBD1 (6 bases). CDR3 length: 11 residues. Germline CDR1 and CDR2: DFQATT and SNEGSKA (reference sequence). V gave up 6 bases and J gave up 4 bases, with 10 bases separating them. CDR3: CSAIQGYEQYF. The CDR3 bases are TGCAGTGCAATACAGGGTTACGAGCAGTACTTC.

The genes are TRBV27 and TRBJ2-3; a possible D gene is TRBD2 (6 bases). The germline V gene encodes CDR1 MNHEY and CDR2 SMNVEV (reference sequence). The CDR3 covers 16 residues. Trimming took off 4 bases at V and 3 bases at J, with 17 bases between the two ends. The CDR3 region is CASSSIRLVATDTQYF. In DNA, the CDR3 is TGTGCCAGCAGTTCCATACGACTAGTCGCAACAGATACGCAGTATTTT.

V is TRBV6-2 or TRBV6-3 and J is TRBJ1-6, with D unresolved. There are 15 residues in the CDR3. Germline CDR1 MNHEY, CDR2 SVGEGT. The V and J ends lost 7 bases and 3 bases respectively, with 13 bases between them. CDR3 protein: CASKSRVGYNSPLHF. The CDR3 DNA follows: TGTGCCAGCAAGTCGAGGGTCGGCTATAATTCACCCCTCCACTTT.

The V call is TRBV28, the J call TRBJ2-7; TRBD2 matches 8 bases. V lost 1 base, J lost 6 bases, and 8 bases stayed unmatched. CDR1 and CDR2 from the germline V gene are MDHEN and SYDVKM. The length of the CDR3 is 15 residues. The CDR3 here is CASSLSSGGVGEQYF. CDR3 DNA: TGTGCCAGCAGTTTATCTTCGGGGGGGGTAGGCGAGCAGTACTTC.

This clonotype has only a few counts. This chain links TRBV7-2 with TRBJ2-1, with 9 bases that match TRBD2. Germline V gene sequence: CDR1 SGHTA, CDR2 FQGNSA. CDR3 size: 14 residues. Unmatched junction bases numbered 4, after V lost 4 bases and J lost 6 bases. CDR3 sequence: CASSSGLAINEQFF. DNA of the CDR3: TGTGCCAGCAGCTCGGGACTAGCAATCAATGAGCAGTTCTTC.

This clonotype was counted many times. The chain links TRBV7-2 to TRBJ2-7, with D possibly being TRBD2 (5 bases). V shed 3 bases and J shed 2 bases, with 11 bases lying between them. This CDR3 region has 14 residues. Germline V gives CDR1 SGHTA, CDR2 FQGNSA. In nucleotides, the CDR3 is TGTGCCAGCAGCTTTAGCGACATTACCTACGAGCAGTACTTC. As protein: CASSFSDITYEQYF.

This clonotype was detected only a few times. The chain has TRBV13 and TRBJ2-3; D unclear. The CDR3 has 12 amino acids. Germline lookup yields CDR1 PRHDT and CDR2 FYEKMQ (reference sequence). The germline V and J ends were trimmed by 5 bases and 2 bases, with 5 bases remaining between them. The CDR3 DNA reads TGTGCCAGCAGCCCAGCCACAGATACGCAGTATTTT. Translation gives CASSPATDTQYF.

CDR3 nucleotides: TGTGCCAGCAGTGACTCTTCTGTTCGGTACTTC. Protein product: CASSDSSVRYF. The V call is TRBV25-1, the J call TRBJ2-7; D gene unclear. Per the germline V gene, CDR1 is MGHDK and CDR2 is SYGVNS. V lost 3 bases, J lost 12 bases, and 12 bases lay in between. This CDR3 comprises 11 residues.

The rearrangement joins TRBV5-4 to TRBJ1-2, with 7 positions matching TRBD1. The CDR3 has 15 residues. The junction had 10 bases not matched to a gene; V was cut back by 5 bases and J by 3 bases. Germline CDR1 reads SGHNT; CDR2 reads YYREEE (reference sequence). CDR3 DNA sequence: TGTGCCAGCAGGTTAGACAGGGCGTTTGACTATGGCTACACCTTC. Translated, it gives CASRLDRAFDYGYTF.

This clonotype was seen many times. The chain couples TRBV12-3 or TRBV12-4 to TRBJ2-1; 7 bases agree with TRBD2. Trimming cost V 6 bases and J 2 bases; bases outside gene matches: 7. This CDR3 spans 15 amino acids. The CDR3: CASRYGGGPYNEQFF. Written as DNA, the CDR3 is TGTGCCAGCAGATATGGCGGGGGACCCTACAATGAGCAGTTCTTC.

This chain joins TRBV12-3 or TRBV12-4 and TRBJ1-4; D gene unclear. The CDR3 covers 11 residues. Trimming cost V 4 bases and J 8 bases, with 5 bases left between them. CDR3 loop: CASSYMEKLFF. The DNA for the CDR3 is TGTGCCAGCAGTTACATGGAAAAACTGTTTTTT.

This clonotype was counted between two and nine times. V gene TRBV7-2 combines with J gene TRBJ1-1; D unresolved. The ends were cut back, 8 bases at V and 0 bases at J, with 13 bases in the middle. The CDR3 is 14 amino acids. Germline CDR1 is SGHTA and CDR2 is FQGNSA. The CDR3 is CASSDGRLNTEAFF. In nucleotides, the CDR3 is TGTGCCAGCTCAGACGGGCGCTTGAACACTGAAGCTTTCTTT.

This clonotype was recorded many times. V gene TRBV20-1 combines with J gene TRBJ2-1; perhaps TRBD1 as D (6 bases). Germline V CDR1 and CDR2: DFQATT, SNEGSKA (reference sequence). CDR3 length equals 15 residues. V was pared by 0 bases and J by 12 bases, with 21 bases between. This chain's CDR3 is CSARDEGDPMSVQFF. CDR3 bases: TGCAGTGCTAGAGATGAGGGGGACCCTATGTCGGTGCAGTTCTTC.

CDR3 DNA sequence: TGTGCCAGCGGGTTCCTTTCAGGGTTCTACGAGCAGTACTTC. The encoded protein is CASGFLSGFYEQYF. The genes are TRBV28 and TRBJ2-7; TRBD1 is a possible D gene (5 bases). Trimming stripped 8 bases from V and 3 bases from J, with 17 bases between. The CDR3 sequence is 14 residues long. The V gene's germline CDR1 is MDHEN and CDR2 SYDVKM.

This clonotype was counted many times. This chain connects TRBV6-1 to TRBJ2-5, with D tentatively TRBD1 (6 bases). Germline V gene data show CDR1 as MNHNS and CDR2 as SASEGT. V was shortened by 4 bases and J by 0 bases, with 12 bases between the two germline ends. This CDR3 comprises 15 residues. The CDR3 sequence is CASSGGHLYQETQYF. As DNA, the CDR3 is TGTGCCAGCAGTGGGGGACACCTGTACCAAGAGACCCAGTACTTC.

This clonotype was seen many times. This chain connects TRBV27 to TRBJ2-7; 7 bases are a match to TRBD2. The V gene's germline CDR1 is MNHEY and CDR2 SMNVEV (reference sequence). The CDR3 consists of 14 residues. V lost 0 bases and J lost 7; bases outside the gene matches: 6. This CDR3 is CASSLSVTGGEQYF. The CDR3 DNA is TGTGCCAGCAGTTTATCGGTGACCGGGGGGGAGCAGTACTTC.

This clonotype was detected once. The gene calls are TRBV5-6 and TRBJ2-1; D is perhaps TRBD1 or TRBD2 (5 bases each). The V gene's germline CDR1 is SGHDT and CDR2 YYEEEE. Trimming pared 1 base from V and 2 bases from J, leaving 13 bases between. The CDR3 sequence is 16 residues long. CDR3 loop: CASSLWGLGAYNEQFF. The CDR3 region has the DNA TGTGCCAGCAGCTTGTGGGGCCTCGGGGCCTACAATGAGCAGTTCTTC. Full variable domain (missing parts from reference TRBV5-6 and TRBJ2-1): DAGVTQSPTHLIKTRGQQVTLRCSPKSGHDTVSWYQQALGQGPQFIFQYYEEEERQRGNFPDRFSGHQFPNYSSELNVNALLLGDSALYLCASSLWGLGAYNEQFFGPGTRLTVL.